The 10 T cell receptor beta chains reported below all come from one sample, sequenced in a study of blood T cell repertoires in COVID-19. The repertoire was sequenced with immunoSEQ multiplex PCR; TCRdb's copy has only in-frame clones and lacks some. The repertoire holds 200,000 to 250,000 clones, with over 75% as singletons. Sequencing used PBMCs or T cells enriched from blood (not recorded which). The receptors come from a woman aged 25 to 39 who had been exposed to COVID-19.

The chain couples TRBV10-3 to TRBJ2-2, with D perhaps TRBD2 (5 bases). This CDR3 region has 13 residues. V was pared by 11 bases and J by 7 bases, with 17 bases between. Per the germline V gene, CDR1 is ENHRY and CDR2 is SYGVKD. In DNA, the CDR3 is TGTGCCTGTAGCCGTAGCGATGGCGGGGAGCTGTTTTTT. This encodes CACSRSDGGELFF.

The chain carries TRBV29-1 and TRBJ1-1, with D maybe TRBD1 (5 bases). CDR3 length: 13 residues. Between the trimmed V and J ends, which lost 7 bases and 4 bases, there was a span of 16 bases. Germline lookup yields CDR1 SQVTM and CDR2 ANQGSEA. The CDR3 loop is CSALMGGSTEAFF. The CDR3 DNA is TGCAGCGCCCTCATGGGGGGGAGCACTGAAGCTTTCTTT.

With respect to this clone: This CDR3 is also generated by other DNA sequences in the sample. DNA for the CDR3: TGTGCCAGCAGTCAAGGCAGTAGCAATCAGCCCCAGCATTTT. It specifies CASSQGSSNQPQHF. The V call is TRBV2, the J call TRBJ1-5; D gene uncertain. V was shortened by 5 bases and J by 0 bases, with 8 bases between the two germline ends. The CDR3 length is 14 residues. Per the germline V gene, CDR1 is SNHLY and CDR2 is FYNNEI.

The chain combines TRBV5-1 with TRBJ2-1; D remains ambiguous. V was trimmed by 0 bases and J by 0 bases, leaving 7 bases between them. The CDR3 spans 15 residues. Per germline, CDR1 SGHRS and CDR2 YFSETQ. CDR3 nucleotides: TGCGCCAGCAGCTTGGGAGAGAGCTCCTACAATGAGCAGTTCTTC. Translated: CASSLGESSYNEQFF. The whole variable domain, filled in from reference TRBV5-1 and TRBJ2-1, reads KAGVTQTPRYLIKTRGQQVTLSCSPISGHRSVSWYQQTPGQGLQFLFEYFSETQRNKGNFPGRFSGRQFSNSRSEMNVSTLELGDSALYLCASSLGESSYNEQFFGPGTRLTVL.

This clone showed up just a few times. The chain employs TRBV12-3 or TRBV12-4 and TRBJ2-1; 10 nucleotides agree with TRBD1. The CDR3 length is 13 residues. The trim removed 6 bases at V and 14 bases at J, leaving 10 bases unmatched. CDR3 in amino acids: CASSRTGTGVEFF. The CDR3 DNA is TGTGCCAGCAGCCGTACTGGGACAGGGGTGGAGTTCTTC.

J is TRBJ2-1 and V is TRBV30; 8 bases are a match to TRBD2. This CDR3 contains 20 residues. Trimming took 2 bases from V and 3 from J; bases not matched to a gene: 21. The germline V gene has CDR1 GTSNPN and CDR2 SVGIG (reference sequence). The CDR3 DNA sequence: TGTGCCTGGAGTTCCAACGCACTAGCGGCCAACCCGATATACTACAATGAGCAGTTCTTC. Its translation: CAWSSNALAANPIYYNEQFF.

The CDR3 is CASSVGTGGLNEKLFF. As DNA, the CDR3 is TGTGCCAGCAGCGTAGGGACAGGGGGCCTTAATGAAAAACTGTTTTTT. The chain combines TRBV5-6 with TRBJ1-4; 12 nucleotides match TRBD1. Germline CDR1 is SGHDT and CDR2 is YYEEEE. The CDR3 is 16 residues long. Trimming took 4 bases from V and 4 from J; bases not matched to a gene: 5.

V is TRBV24-1 and J is TRBJ2-1, with unresolved D. Looked up from germline, CDR1 is KGHDR and CDR2 is SFDVKD. Deletions cut 4 bases from V and 7 bases from J, with 10 bases between. The CDR3 totals 13 residues. The CDR3 loop reads CATSDQRSNEQFF. The CDR3 nucleotides are TGTGCCACCAGTGACCAAAGGAGTAATGAGCAGTTCTTC.

This clone was observed a single time. The chain joins TRBV24-1 to TRBJ2-7; D is ambiguous. This CDR3 is 13 amino acids long. CDR1 and CDR2 (germline): KGHDR, SFDVKD. The V gene lost 5 bases and the J gene lost 4 bases, with 11 bases spanning the gap. Here the CDR3 DNA reads TGTGCCACCAGTGGCTGGCCGGGTTACGAGCAGTACTTC. Amino acid sequence: CATSGWPGYEQYF.

The chain couples TRBV10-3 to TRBJ1-6; the match to TRBD1 covers 7 bases. The germline V gene encodes CDR1 ENHRY and CDR2 SYGVKD. Trimming at V came to 7 bases and at J to 6 bases, leaving 6 bases not matched to a gene. The CDR3 runs to 14 residues. CDR3 nucleotide sequence: TGTGCCATCAAAGAGACAGGGCTTAATTCACCCCTCCACTTT. It yields the protein CAIKETGLNSPLHF.